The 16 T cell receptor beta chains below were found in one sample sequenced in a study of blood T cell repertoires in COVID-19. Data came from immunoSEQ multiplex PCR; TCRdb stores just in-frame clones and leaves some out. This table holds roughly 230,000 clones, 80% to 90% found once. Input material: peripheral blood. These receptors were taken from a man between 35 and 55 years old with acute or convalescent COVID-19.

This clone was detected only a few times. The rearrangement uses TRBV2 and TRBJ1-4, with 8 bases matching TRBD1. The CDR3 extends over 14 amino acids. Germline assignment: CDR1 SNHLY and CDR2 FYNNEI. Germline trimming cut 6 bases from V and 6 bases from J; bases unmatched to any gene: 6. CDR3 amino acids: CASSPGQGHEKLFF. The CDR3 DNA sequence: TGTGCCAGCAGCCCCGGACAGGGTCATGAAAAACTGTTTTTT. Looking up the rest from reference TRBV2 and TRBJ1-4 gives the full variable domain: EPEVTQTPSHQVTQMGQEVILRCVPISNHLYFYWYRQILGQKVEFLVSFYNNEISEKSEIFDDQFSVERPDGSNFTLKIRSTKLEDSAMYFCASSPGQGHEKLFFGSGTQLSVL.

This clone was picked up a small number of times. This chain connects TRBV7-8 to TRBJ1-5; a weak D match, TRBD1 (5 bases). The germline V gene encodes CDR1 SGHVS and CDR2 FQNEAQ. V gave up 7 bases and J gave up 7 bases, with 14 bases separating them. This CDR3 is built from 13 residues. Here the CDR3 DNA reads TGTGCCAGCACCGCAGGGCCAGGGCAGCCCCAGCATTTT. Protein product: CASTAGPGQPQHF.

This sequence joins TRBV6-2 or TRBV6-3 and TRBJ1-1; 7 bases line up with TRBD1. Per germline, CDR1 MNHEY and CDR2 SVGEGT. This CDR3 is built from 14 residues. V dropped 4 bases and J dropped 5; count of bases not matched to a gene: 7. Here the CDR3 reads CASSFQRGLTEAFF. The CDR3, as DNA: TGTGCCAGCAGTTTTCAAAGGGGGCTAACTGAAGCTTTCTTT.

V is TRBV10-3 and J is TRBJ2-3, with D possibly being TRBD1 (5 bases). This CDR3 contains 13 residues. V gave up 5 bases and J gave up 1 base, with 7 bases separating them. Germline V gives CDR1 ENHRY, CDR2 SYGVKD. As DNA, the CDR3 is TGTGCCATCAGTCCGACAGGCACAGATACGCAGTATTTT. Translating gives CAISPTGTDTQYF.

CDR3 loop: CASSLGTGWQSGYTF. In DNA form, the CDR3 reads TGTGCCAGCAGCTTAGGTACAGGGTGGCAGAGTGGCTACACCTTC. This chain links TRBV7-2 with TRBJ1-2, with D maybe TRBD1 (6 bases). Germline V gene data show CDR1 as SGHTA and CDR2 as FQGNSA. V dropped 1 base and J dropped 7 bases, with 16 bases sitting between them. The CDR3 is 15 amino acids.

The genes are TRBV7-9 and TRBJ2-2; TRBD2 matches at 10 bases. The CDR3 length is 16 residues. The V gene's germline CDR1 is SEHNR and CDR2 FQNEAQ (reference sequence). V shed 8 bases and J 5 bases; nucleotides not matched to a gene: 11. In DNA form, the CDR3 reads TGTGCCAGCCCCAAAGCGGGGGGGCCTAGGACCGGGGAGCTGTTTTTT. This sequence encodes CASPKAGGPRTGELFF. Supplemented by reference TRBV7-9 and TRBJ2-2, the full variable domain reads DTGVSQNPRHKITKRGQNVTFRCDPISEHNRLYWYRQTLGQGPEFLTYFQNEAQLEKSRLLSDRFSAERPKGSFSTLEIQRTEQGDSAMYLCASPKAGGPRTGELFFGEGSRLTVL.

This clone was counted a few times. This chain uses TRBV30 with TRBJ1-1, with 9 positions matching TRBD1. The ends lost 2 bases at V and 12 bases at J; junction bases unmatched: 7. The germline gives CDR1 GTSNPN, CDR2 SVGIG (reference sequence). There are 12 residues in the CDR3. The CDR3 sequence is CAWSLGQGGTFF. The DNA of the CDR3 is TGTGCCTGGAGTCTGGGACAGGGAGGGACTTTCTTT.

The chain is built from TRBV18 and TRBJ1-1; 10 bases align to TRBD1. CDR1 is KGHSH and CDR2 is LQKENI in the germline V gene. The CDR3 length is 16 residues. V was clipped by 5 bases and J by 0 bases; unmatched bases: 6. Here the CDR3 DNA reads TGTGCCAGCTCATGGGACAGGGGCAATCTGAACACTGAAGCTTTCTTT. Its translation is CASSWDRGNLNTEAFF.

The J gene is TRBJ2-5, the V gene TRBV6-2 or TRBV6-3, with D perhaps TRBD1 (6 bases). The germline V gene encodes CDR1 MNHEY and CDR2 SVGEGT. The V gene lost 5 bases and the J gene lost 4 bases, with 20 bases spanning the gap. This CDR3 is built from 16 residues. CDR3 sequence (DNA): TGTGCCAGCAGTCACCGGGACATACCTTTCCGAGAGACCCAGTACTTC. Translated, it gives CASSHRDIPFRETQYF.

The DNA for the CDR3 is TGTGCCAGCAGCCCAATACCCTGGAGGACTGAAGCTTTCTTT. Amino acids: CASSPIPWRTEAFF. The chain carries TRBV7-3 and TRBJ1-1; D is uncertain. Per germline, CDR1 SGHTA and CDR2 FQGTGA. The CDR3 is 14 amino acids. The V end was cut by 5 bases, the J end by 5 bases, with 15 bases between.

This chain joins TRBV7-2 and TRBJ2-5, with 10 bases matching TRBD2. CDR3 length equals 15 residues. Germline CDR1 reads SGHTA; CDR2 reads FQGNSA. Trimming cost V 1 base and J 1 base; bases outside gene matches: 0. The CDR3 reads CASSLGTSGQETQYF. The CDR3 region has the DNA TGTGCCAGCAGCTTAGGGACTAGCGGCCAAGAGACCCAGTACTTC.

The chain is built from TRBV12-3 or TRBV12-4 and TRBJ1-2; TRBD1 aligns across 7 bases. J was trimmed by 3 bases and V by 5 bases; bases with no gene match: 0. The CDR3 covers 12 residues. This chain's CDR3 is CASSQGDYGYTF. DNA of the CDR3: TGTGCCAGCAGTCAGGGGGACTATGGCTACACCTTC.

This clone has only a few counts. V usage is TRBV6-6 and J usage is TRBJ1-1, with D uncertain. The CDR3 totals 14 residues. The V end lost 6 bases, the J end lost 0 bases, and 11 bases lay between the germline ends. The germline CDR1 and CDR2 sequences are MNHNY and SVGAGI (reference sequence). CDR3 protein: CASSRVVMNTEAFF. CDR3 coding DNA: TGTGCCAGCAGCCGAGTAGTAATGAACACTGAAGCTTTCTTT.

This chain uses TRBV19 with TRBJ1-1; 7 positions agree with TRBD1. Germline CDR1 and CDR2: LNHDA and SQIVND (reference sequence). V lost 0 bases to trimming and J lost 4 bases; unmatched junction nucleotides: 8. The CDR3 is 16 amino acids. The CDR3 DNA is TGTGCCAGTAGTATAGATGGGCAGGGGGAGGCCACTGAAGCTTTCTTT. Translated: CASSIDGQGEATEAFF.

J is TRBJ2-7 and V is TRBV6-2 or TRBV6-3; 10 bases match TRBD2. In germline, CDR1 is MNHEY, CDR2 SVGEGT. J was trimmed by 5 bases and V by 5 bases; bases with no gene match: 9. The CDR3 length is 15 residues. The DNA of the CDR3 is TGTGCCAGCAGTCAACCTAGCGGGGGTCCGGACGAGCAGTACTTC. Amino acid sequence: CASSQPSGGPDEQYF.

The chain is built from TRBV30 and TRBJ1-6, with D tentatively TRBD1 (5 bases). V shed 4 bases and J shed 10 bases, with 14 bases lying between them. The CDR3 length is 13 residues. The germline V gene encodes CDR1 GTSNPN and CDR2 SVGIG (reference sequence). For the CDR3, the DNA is TGTGCCTGGACCAAAGGGCAGGGCTCACCCCTCCACTTT. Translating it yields CAWTKGQGSPLHF.